This TCR beta chain was obtained from a study of blood T cell repertoires in COVID-19. Using immunoSEQ multiplex PCR, the repertoire was profiled, and TCRdb retains in-frame clones only, with some absent. The table lists 250,000 or so clones, over 80% of them singletons. The ends were cut back, 4 bases at V and 5 bases at J, with 15 bases in the middle. Germline loops: CDR1 SEHNR, CDR2 FQNEAQ (reference sequence). The CDR3 is made up of 14 amino acids. This TCR was sampled from a woman in her twenties or thirties with acute COVID-19. The specimen sequenced was PBMCs or T cells enriched from blood (not recorded which). The chain has TRBV7-9 and TRBJ2-7; TRBD2 is a possible D gene (5 bases). The CDR3: CASSSLATSHEQYF. CDR3 coding DNA: TGTGCCAGCAGCTCGCTAGCTACTTCACACGAGCAGTACTTC.